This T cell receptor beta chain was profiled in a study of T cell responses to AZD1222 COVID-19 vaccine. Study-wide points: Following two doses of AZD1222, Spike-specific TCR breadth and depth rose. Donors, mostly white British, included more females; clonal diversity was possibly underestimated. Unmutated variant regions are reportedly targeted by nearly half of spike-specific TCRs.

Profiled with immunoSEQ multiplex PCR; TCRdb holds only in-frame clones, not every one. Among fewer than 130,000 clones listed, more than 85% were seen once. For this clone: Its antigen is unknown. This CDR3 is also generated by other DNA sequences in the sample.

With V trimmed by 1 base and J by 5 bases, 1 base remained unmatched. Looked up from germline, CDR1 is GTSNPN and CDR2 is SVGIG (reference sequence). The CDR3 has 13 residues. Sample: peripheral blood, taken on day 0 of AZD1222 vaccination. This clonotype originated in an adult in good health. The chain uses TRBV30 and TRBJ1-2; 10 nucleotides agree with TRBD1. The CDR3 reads CAWSGGQGYGYTF. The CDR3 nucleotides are TGTGCCTGGAGTGGGGGACAGGGGTATGGCTACACCTTC.